This T cell receptor beta chain originates from a study of OX40 agonist ivuxolimab in advanced cancers. J was trimmed by 0 bases and V by 4 bases; bases with no gene match: 7. The CDR3 spans 17 residues. Germline CDR1 SGHRS, CDR2 YFSETQ. Assay: immunoSEQ multiplex PCR; the TCRdb copy retains only in-frame clones and omits some. The table lists tens of thousands of clones, about 90% of them singletons. This TCR was recovered from an adult with an advanced solid tumor such as melanoma, head and neck, liver or kidney cancer. This sample comprised CD4+ or CD8+ T cells sorted from blood, obtained in a trial of the OX40 agonist ivuxolimab. The rearrangement uses TRBV5-1 and TRBJ1-4; 9 bases are shared with TRBD1. CDR3 residues: CASSPGTGSATNEKLFF. In DNA, the CDR3 is TGCGCCAGCAGCCCTGGGACAGGGTCGGCAACTAATGAAAAACTGTTTTTT.